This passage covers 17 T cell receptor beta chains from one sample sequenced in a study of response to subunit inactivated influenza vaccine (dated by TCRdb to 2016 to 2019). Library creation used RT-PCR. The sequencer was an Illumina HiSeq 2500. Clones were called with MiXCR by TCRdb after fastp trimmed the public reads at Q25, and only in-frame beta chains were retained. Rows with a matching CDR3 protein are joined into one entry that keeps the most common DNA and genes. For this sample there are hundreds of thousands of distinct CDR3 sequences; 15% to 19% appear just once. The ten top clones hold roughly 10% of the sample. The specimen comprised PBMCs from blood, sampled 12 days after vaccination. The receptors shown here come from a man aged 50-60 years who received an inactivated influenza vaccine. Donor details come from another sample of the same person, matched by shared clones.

DNA for the CDR3: TGTGCCAGCAGCTTAGGTTCAGGGGGGCGTCAGCCCCAGCATTTT. Residues: CASSLGSGGRQPQHF. The chain combines TRBV7-9 with TRBJ1-5; 7 positions match TRBD1. V shed 1 base and J 6 bases; nucleotides not matched to a gene: 6. The CDR3 loop spans 15 amino acids. In germline, CDR1 is SEHNR, CDR2 FQNEAQ (reference sequence).

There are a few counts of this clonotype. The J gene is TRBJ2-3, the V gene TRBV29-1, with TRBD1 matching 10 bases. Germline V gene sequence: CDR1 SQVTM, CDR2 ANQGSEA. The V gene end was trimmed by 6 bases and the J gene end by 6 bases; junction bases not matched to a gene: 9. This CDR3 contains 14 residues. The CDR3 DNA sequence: TGCAGCGTGGCTTGGGGACAGGGGTTGGATACGCAGTATTTT. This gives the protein CSVAWGQGLDTQYF.

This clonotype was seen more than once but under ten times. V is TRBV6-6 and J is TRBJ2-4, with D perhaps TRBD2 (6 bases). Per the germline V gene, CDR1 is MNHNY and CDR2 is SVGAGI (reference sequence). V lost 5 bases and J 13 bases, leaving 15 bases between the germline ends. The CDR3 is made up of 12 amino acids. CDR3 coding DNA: TGTGCCAGCAGTGGACATCGTAGCGGACAGTACTTC. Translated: CASSGHRSGQYF.

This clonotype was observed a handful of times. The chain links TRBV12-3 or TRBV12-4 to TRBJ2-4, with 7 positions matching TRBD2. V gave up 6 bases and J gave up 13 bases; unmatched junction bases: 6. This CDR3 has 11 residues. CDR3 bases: TGTGCCAGCAGCCCGGGAGGACGGCAGTACTTC. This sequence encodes CASSPGGRQYF.

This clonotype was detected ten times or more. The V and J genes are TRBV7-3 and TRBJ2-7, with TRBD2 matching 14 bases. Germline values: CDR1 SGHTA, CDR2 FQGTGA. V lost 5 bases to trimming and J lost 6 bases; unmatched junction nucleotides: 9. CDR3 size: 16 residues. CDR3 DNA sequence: TGTGCCAGCAGCGCCTTGGGACTAGCGGGAGTTTCCGAGCAGTACTTC. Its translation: CASSALGLAGVSEQYF.

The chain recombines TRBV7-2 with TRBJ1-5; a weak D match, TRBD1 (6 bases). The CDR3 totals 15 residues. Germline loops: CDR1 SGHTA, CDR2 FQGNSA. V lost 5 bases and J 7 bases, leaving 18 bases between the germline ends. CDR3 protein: CASSDPPGAGQPQHF. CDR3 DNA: TGTGCCAGCAGCGACCCACCAGGGGCGGGACAGCCCCAGCATTTT. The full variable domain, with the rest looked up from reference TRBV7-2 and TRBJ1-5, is GAGVSQSPSNKVTEKGKDVELRCDPISGHTALYWYRQSLGQGLEFLIYFQGNSAPDKSGLPSDRFSAERTGGSVSTLTIQRTQQEDSAVYLCASSDPPGAGQPQHFGDGTRLSIL.

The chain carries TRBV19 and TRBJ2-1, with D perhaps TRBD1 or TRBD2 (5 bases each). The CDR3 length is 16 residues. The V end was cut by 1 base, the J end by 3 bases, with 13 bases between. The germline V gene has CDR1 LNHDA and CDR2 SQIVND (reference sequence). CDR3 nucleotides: TGTGCCAGTAGTATAGGCCGGGACCGGATCTACAATGAGCAGTTCTTC. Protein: CASSIGRDRIYNEQFF.

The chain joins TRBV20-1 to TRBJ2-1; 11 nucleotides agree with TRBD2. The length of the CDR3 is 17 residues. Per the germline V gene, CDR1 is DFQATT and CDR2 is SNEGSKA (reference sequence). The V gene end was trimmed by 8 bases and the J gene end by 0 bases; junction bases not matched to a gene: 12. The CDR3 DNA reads TGCAGTCCCGGGACTAGCGGCCACCCTAGCTCCTACAATGAGCAGTTCTTC. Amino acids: CSPGTSGHPSSYNEQFF.

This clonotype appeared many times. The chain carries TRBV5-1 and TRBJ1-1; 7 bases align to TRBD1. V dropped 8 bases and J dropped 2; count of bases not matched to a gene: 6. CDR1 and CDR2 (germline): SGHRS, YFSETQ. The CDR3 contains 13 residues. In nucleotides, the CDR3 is TGCGCCAGTCAGACAGGGACCAACACTGAAGCTTTCTTT. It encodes CASQTGTNTEAFF.

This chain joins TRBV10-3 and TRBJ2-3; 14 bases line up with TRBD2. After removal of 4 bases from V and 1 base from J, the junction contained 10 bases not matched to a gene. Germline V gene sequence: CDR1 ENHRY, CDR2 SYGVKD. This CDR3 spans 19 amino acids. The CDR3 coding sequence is TGTGCCATCAGTGGGCAGACTAGCGGGAGGGCCCGTGGCACAGATACGCAGTATTTT. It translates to CAISGQTSGRARGTDTQYF.

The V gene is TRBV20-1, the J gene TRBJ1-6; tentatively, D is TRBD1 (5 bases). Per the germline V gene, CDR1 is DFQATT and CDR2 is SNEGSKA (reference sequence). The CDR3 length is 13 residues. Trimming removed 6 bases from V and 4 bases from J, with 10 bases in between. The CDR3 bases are TGCAGTGCAACGACAGAATATAATTCACCCCTCCACTTT. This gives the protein CSATTEYNSPLHF.

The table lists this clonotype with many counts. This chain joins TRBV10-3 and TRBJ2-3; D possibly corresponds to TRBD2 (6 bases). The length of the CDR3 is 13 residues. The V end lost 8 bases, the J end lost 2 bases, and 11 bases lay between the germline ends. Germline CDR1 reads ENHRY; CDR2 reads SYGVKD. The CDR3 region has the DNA TGTGCCATCCCTCGGGGGATCACAGATACGCAGTATTTT. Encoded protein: CAIPRGITDTQYF.

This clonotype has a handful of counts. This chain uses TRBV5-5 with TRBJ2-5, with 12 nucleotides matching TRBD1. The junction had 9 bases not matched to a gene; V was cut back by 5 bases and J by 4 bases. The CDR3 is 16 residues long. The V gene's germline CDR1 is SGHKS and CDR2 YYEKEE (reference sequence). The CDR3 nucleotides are TGTGCCAGCAGGCCGACGTGGGACAGGGGGCTAGAGACCCAGTACTTC. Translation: CASRPTWDRGLETQYF.

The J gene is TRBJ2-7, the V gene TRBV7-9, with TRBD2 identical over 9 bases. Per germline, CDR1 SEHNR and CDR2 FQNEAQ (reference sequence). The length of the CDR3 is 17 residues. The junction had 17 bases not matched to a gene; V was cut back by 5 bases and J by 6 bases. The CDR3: CASSRGLYQREDIEQYF. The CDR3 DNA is TGTGCCAGCAGCCGAGGGCTATACCAGCGGGAGGATATCGAGCAGTACTTC.

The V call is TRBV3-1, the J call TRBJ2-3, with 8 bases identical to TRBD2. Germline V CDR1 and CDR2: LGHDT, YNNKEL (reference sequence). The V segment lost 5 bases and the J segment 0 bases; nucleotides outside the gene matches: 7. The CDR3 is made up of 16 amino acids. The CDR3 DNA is TGTGCCAGCAGCTCTACTAGCGGTATTAGCACAGATACGCAGTATTTT. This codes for CASSSTSGISTDTQYF.

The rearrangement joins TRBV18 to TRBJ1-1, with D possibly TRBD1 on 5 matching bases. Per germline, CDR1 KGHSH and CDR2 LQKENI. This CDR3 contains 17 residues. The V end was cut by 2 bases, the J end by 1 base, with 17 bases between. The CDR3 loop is CASSPFAPGTGNTEAFF. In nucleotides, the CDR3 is TGTGCCAGCTCACCATTTGCGCCAGGGACCGGGAACACTGAAGCTTTCTTT.

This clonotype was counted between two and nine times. CDR3 amino acids: CSVQGDGTDTQYF. DNA for the CDR3: TGCAGTGTTCAGGGGGATGGCACAGATACGCAGTATTTT. V gene TRBV20-1 combines with J gene TRBJ2-3; 7 positions match TRBD1. This CDR3 spans 13 amino acids. Trimming at V came to 7 bases and at J to 1 base, leaving 5 bases not matched to a gene. CDR1 and CDR2 (germline): DFQATT, SNEGSKA (reference sequence).